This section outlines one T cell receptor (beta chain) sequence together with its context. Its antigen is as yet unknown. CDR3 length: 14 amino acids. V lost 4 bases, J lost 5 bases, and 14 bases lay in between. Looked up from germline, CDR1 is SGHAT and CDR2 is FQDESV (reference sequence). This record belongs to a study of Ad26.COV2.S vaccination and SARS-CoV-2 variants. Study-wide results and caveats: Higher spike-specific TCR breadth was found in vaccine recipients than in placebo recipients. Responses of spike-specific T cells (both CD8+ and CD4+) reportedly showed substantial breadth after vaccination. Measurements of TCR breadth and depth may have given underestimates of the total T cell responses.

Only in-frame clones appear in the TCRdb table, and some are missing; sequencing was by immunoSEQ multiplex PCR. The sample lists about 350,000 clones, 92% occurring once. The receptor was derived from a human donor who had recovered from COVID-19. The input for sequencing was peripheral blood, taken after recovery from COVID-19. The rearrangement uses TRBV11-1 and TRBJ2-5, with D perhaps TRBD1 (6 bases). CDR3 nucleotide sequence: TGTGCCAGCAGCTCACTCAGGGGTCTTGAGACCCAGTACTTC. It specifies CASSSLRGLETQYF. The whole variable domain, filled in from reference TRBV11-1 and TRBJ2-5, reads EAEVAQSPRYKITEKSQAVAFWCDPISGHATLYWYRQILGQGPELLVQFQDESVVDDSQLPKDRFSAERLKGVDSTLKIQPAELGDSAMYLCASSSLRGLETQYFGPGTRLLVL.